The 23 T cell receptor beta chains below all came from one sample that was sequenced in a study of shared clonotypes between healthy human individuals. CD45RO negativity and positive selection for CCR7 defined naive CD8 cells, a population that excluded terminally differentiated effector memory CD45RA+ cells. Repertoires were generated with immunoSEQ multiplex PCR, while TCRdb's copy carries only in-frame clones and drops some. This table has around 620,000 clones, 85% to 95% appearing once. Sequenced input: naive CD8+ T cells sorted from blood. These receptors were taken from a woman under 40 in good health.

The chain combines TRBV7-9 with TRBJ1-5, with D uncertain. The germline CDR1 and CDR2 sequences are SEHNR and FQNEAQ (reference sequence). Trimming stripped 5 bases from V and 4 bases from J, with 24 bases between. CDR3 length equals 18 residues. The CDR3 loop reads CASSPMVQDIIGNQPQHF. The CDR3 bases are TGTGCCAGCAGCCCAATGGTTCAGGATATTATCGGAAATCAGCCCCAGCATTTT.

The chain combines TRBV14 with TRBJ1-2; maybe TRBD1 (5 bases). The CDR3 loop spans 16 amino acids. Looked up from germline, CDR1 is SGHDN and CDR2 is FVKESK. V was shortened by 1 base and J by 4 bases, with 16 bases between the two germline ends. This chain's CDR3 is CASSQGGLFAVYGYTF. In DNA form, the CDR3 reads TGTGCCAGCAGCCAAGGGGGCCTTTTTGCCGTCTATGGCTACACCTTC.

V and J are TRBV2 and TRBJ2-1; 16 bases fit TRBD2. The CDR3 loop spans 14 amino acids. Germline V gene data show CDR1 as SNHLY and CDR2 as FYNNEI. The V gene end was trimmed by 11 bases and the J gene end by 9 bases; junction bases not matched to a gene: 7. The CDR3 reads CASAGTSGRGEQFF. Written as DNA, the CDR3 is TGTGCCTCCGCGGGGACTAGCGGGAGGGGTGAGCAGTTCTTC.

The gene calls are TRBV10-1 and TRBJ2-7; no clear D. Between the trimmed V and J ends, which lost 6 bases and 3 bases, there was a span of 15 bases. Germline lookup yields CDR1 WNHNN and CDR2 SYGVQD (reference sequence). The CDR3 covers 14 residues. CDR3 in DNA: TGCGCCAGCAGCCCTGGCCGCTATCTCTACGAGCAGTACTTC. It encodes CASSPGRYLYEQYF.

The chain combines TRBV2 with TRBJ2-1, with 9 bases identical to TRBD1. Germline V gene lookup returns CDR1 SNHLY and CDR2 FYNNEI. The trim removed 3 bases at V and 5 bases at J, leaving 17 bases unmatched. This CDR3 is built from 19 residues. CDR3 loop: CASSETGGLLAVADNEQFF. Written as DNA, the CDR3 is TGTGCCAGCAGTGAGACAGGGGGACTCCTAGCGGTCGCGGACAATGAGCAGTTCTTC.

The chain carries TRBV27 and TRBJ2-7; D unclear. Trimming stripped 3 bases from V and 0 bases from J, with 3 bases between. The CDR3 totals 12 residues. CDR1 MNHEY and CDR2 SMNVEV come from the germline V gene (reference sequence). The CDR3 coding sequence is TGTGCCAGCAGTTTGTACTCCTACGAGCAGTACTTC. Amino acids: CASSLYSYEQYF.

The chain carries TRBV18 and TRBJ1-4, with TRBD1 matching over 9 bases. Unmatched junction bases numbered 4, after V lost 3 bases and J lost 8 bases. The germline V gene has CDR1 KGHSH and CDR2 LQKENI. The length of the CDR3 is 14 residues. CDR3 sequence reads: CASSPGQGKEKLFF. The CDR3 nucleotides are TGTGCCAGCTCACCGGGACAGGGTAAGGAAAAACTGTTTTTT.

The chain couples TRBV2 to TRBJ1-1; 8 bases map to TRBD1. This CDR3 spans 15 amino acids. CDR1 is SNHLY and CDR2 is FYNNEI in the germline V gene. Trimming cost V 5 bases and J 3 bases; bases outside gene matches: 8. CDR3: CASSYRGKGYTEAFF. The CDR3 DNA reads as TGTGCCAGCAGTTACAGGGGGAAAGGGTACACTGAAGCTTTCTTT.

This chain joins TRBV7-8 and TRBJ2-1, with 7 bases that match TRBD1. CDR1 is SGHVS, CDR2 FQNEAQ, per germline. Trimming removed 4 bases from V and 3 bases from J; junction bases left unmatched: 3. The CDR3 loop spans 14 amino acids. Here the CDR3 DNA reads TGTGCCAGCAGCTACGGGACAGACTACAATGAGCAGTTCTTC. Residues: CASSYGTDYNEQFF.

V usage is TRBV27 and J usage is TRBJ2-2, with 7 bases that match TRBD2. Per germline, CDR1 MNHEY and CDR2 SMNVEV (reference sequence). This CDR3 is built from 14 residues. The ends lost 5 bases at V and 3 bases at J; junction bases unmatched: 3. The CDR3 reads CASSGLVYTGELFF. In DNA form, the CDR3 reads TGTGCCAGCAGTGGACTAGTTTACACCGGGGAGCTGTTTTTT.

This rearrangement joins TRBV11-3 to TRBJ2-7; TRBD1 matches 8 bases. The CDR3 consists of 13 residues. The trim removed 1 base at V and 6 bases at J, leaving 2 bases unmatched. In germline, CDR1 is SGHNT, CDR2 YENEEA. As DNA, the CDR3 is TGTGCCAGCAGCTTAGCTACAGGGGGCGAGCAGTACTTC. Protein product: CASSLATGGEQYF.

The rearrangement uses TRBV7-9 and TRBJ2-7; 9 nucleotides agree with TRBD2. This CDR3 contains 14 residues. Unmatched junction bases numbered 6, after V lost 5 bases and J lost 4 bases. Germline loops: CDR1 SEHNR, CDR2 FQNEAQ (reference sequence). Written as DNA, the CDR3 is TGTGCCAGCAGCAGACCGGGACTAGCTTACGAGCAGTACTTC. As protein: CASSRPGLAYEQYF.

The chain links TRBV11-2 to TRBJ2-7, with D maybe TRBD2 (7 bases). V shed 1 base and J shed 3 bases, with 13 bases lying between them. This CDR3 is built from 15 residues. The germline CDR1 and CDR2 sequences are SGHAT and FQNNGV. Here the CDR3 reads CASSLVGGRYYEQYF. The CDR3 DNA is TGTGCCAGCAGCTTAGTCGGGGGGCGCTACTACGAGCAGTACTTC. The full variable domain, rest sourced from reference TRBV11-2 and TRBJ2-7, is EAGVAQSPRYKIIEKRQSVAFWCNPISGHATLYWYQQILGQGPKLLIQFQNNGVVDDSQLPKDRFSAERLKGVDSTLKIQPAKLEDSAVYLCASSLVGGRYYEQYFGPGTRLTVT.

For this clone: Other DNA variants within this sample encode the same CDR3. The chain has TRBV5-6 and TRBJ1-2, with D possibly TRBD1 on 6 matching bases. Germline CDR1 SGHDT, CDR2 YYEEEE. There are 16 residues in the CDR3. Trimming pared 5 bases from V and 1 base from J, leaving 18 bases between. The CDR3 region has the DNA TGTGCCAGCAGTACCGCGGGGGCAGGGAGTAACTATGGCTACACCTTC. It yields the protein CASSTAGAGSNYGYTF.

This chain links TRBV28 with TRBJ2-7; D gene uncertain. CDR1 MDHEN and CDR2 SYDVKM come from the germline V gene. The V and J ends lost 8 bases and 0 bases respectively, with 8 bases between them. The CDR3 is made up of 12 amino acids. CDR3 amino acids: CASGTPSYEQYF. The CDR3 nucleotides read TGTGCCAGCGGTACCCCCTCCTACGAGCAGTACTTC.

The chain couples TRBV28 to TRBJ2-7; either TRBD1 or TRBD2 may fit D (5 bases each). The CDR3 loop spans 15 amino acids. Germline V lookup: CDR1 MDHEN, CDR2 SYDVKM. The V gene lost 2 bases and the J gene lost 2 bases, with 13 bases spanning the gap. CDR3 DNA: TGTGCCAGCAGTTTACTTGAGGGGTCCCCCTACGAGCAGTACTTC. Translation: CASSLLEGSPYEQYF.

This chain connects TRBV28 to TRBJ2-7; 9 nucleotides match TRBD1. This CDR3 has 13 amino acids. Germline-derived CDR1 and CDR2 are MDHEN and SYDVKM. J gave up 5 bases and V 6 bases, and 5 bases lay outside the gene matches. The CDR3 nucleotides read TGTGCCAGCAGCCGGACAGGGGAGGACGAGCAGTACTTC. Its protein is CASSRTGEDEQYF.

This chain links TRBV7-8 with TRBJ2-7; D is undetermined. Looked up from germline, CDR1 is SGHVS and CDR2 is FQNEAQ. Trimming took 0 bases from V and 7 from J, leaving 10 bases between them. This CDR3 contains 13 residues. CDR3 region: CASSLAQVVEQYF. In nucleotides, the CDR3 is TGTGCCAGCAGCTTAGCGCAGGTGGTAGAGCAGTACTTC.

This clone is a singleton in its sample. The genes are TRBV5-8 and TRBJ2-2; 7 positions match TRBD1. The length of the CDR3 is 15 residues. Looked up from germline, CDR1 is SGHTS and CDR2 is YDEGEE. V lost 3 bases and J lost 2; bases outside the gene matches: 4. CDR3 sequence (DNA): TGTGCCAGCAGCTACCGGGACAGAAACACCGGGGAGCTGTTTTTT. Its translation is CASSYRDRNTGELFF.

Comments on this clone: Other DNA sequences in the sample encode the same CDR3. The rearrangement joins TRBV14 to TRBJ1-2, with 7 bases matching TRBD1. The V gene end was trimmed by 3 bases and the J gene end by 4 bases; junction bases not matched to a gene: 2. The CDR3 length is 13 residues. The germline V gene has CDR1 SGHDN and CDR2 FVKESK. CDR3: CASSHGTAYGYTF. DNA of the CDR3: TGTGCCAGCAGCCATGGGACAGCCTATGGCTACACCTTC. Using reference TRBV14 and TRBJ1-2 for the parts outside the CDR3, the full variable domain is EAGVTQFPSHSVIEKGQTVTLRCDPISGHDNLYWYRRVMGKEIKFLLHFVKESKQDESGMPNNRFLAERTGGTYSTLKVQPAELEDSGVYFCASSHGTAYGYTFGSGTRLTVV.

The chain uses TRBV18 and TRBJ1-1, with a possible D match to TRBD1 (5 bases). CDR1 and CDR2 (germline): KGHSH, LQKENI. Trimming cost V 0 bases and J 8 bases, with 13 bases left between them. CDR3 length: 14 amino acids. The CDR3 is CASSPPEGTTEAFF. The CDR3 nucleotides are TGTGCCAGCTCACCACCGGAAGGGACCACAGAAGCTTTCTTT. The whole variable domain, remainder taken from reference TRBV18 and TRBJ1-1, is NAGVMQNPRHLVRRRGQEARLRCSPMKGHSHVYWYRQLPEEGLKFMVYLQKENIIDESGMPKERFSAEFPKEGPSILRIQQVVRGDSAAYFCASSPPEGTTEAFFGQGTRLTVV.

The J gene is TRBJ2-1, the V gene TRBV7-2; 7 bases align to TRBD2. The germline gives CDR1 SGHTA, CDR2 FQGNSA. This CDR3 region has 19 residues. The V segment lost 0 bases and the J segment 2 bases; nucleotides outside the gene matches: 13. The CDR3 reads CASSLAGIGSGSPYNEQFF. CDR3 in DNA: TGTGCCAGCAGCTTAGCGGGAATTGGTAGCGGGTCGCCCTACAATGAGCAGTTCTTC.

In its sample, this clone was seen once. The rearrangement links TRBV5-1 to TRBJ1-4, with D hard to call. CDR3 length equals 17 residues. Germline V gene sequence: CDR1 SGHRS, CDR2 YFSETQ. Trimming left V 3 bases short and J 0 bases short, with 15 bases between. CDR3 amino acids: CASSSRVNQATNEKLFF. The DNA for the CDR3 is TGCGCCAGCAGCTCAAGGGTGAATCAAGCAACTAATGAAAAACTGTTTTTT.